Described below is a single T cell receptor beta chain sequence and its context. The data derive from a study of blood T cell repertoires in COVID-19. Study background: Sites across the United States, Italy and Spain contributed samples from acute and convalescent COVID-19. From T cells, B-cell-depleted T cells, or PBMCs came the material, which was cDNA or gDNA.

Authors' analysis steps: Researchers report that nucleated cell counts were estimated from reference gene primer amplification. The method was immunoSEQ multiplex PCR; TCRdb's version includes in-frame clones alone and lacks a portion of them. The D gene and trimming were derived from the DNA, and the V and J assignments and clone size from that table. The sample holds roughly 120,000 clones, 86% seen once. Trimming at V came to 3 bases and at J to 8 bases, leaving 9 bases not matched to a gene. The CDR3 has 15 amino acids. Per germline, CDR1 KGHDR and CDR2 SFDVKD. Sequenced sample: peripheral blood. The V call is TRBV24-1, the J call TRBJ1-2, with TRBD1 identical over 9 bases. The source is a man in his 70s who had recovered from COVID-19. The CDR3 region is CATSDPPGTGSGYTF. The CDR3, as DNA: TGTGCCACCAGTGATCCCCCTGGGACAGGGAGCGGCTACACCTTC.